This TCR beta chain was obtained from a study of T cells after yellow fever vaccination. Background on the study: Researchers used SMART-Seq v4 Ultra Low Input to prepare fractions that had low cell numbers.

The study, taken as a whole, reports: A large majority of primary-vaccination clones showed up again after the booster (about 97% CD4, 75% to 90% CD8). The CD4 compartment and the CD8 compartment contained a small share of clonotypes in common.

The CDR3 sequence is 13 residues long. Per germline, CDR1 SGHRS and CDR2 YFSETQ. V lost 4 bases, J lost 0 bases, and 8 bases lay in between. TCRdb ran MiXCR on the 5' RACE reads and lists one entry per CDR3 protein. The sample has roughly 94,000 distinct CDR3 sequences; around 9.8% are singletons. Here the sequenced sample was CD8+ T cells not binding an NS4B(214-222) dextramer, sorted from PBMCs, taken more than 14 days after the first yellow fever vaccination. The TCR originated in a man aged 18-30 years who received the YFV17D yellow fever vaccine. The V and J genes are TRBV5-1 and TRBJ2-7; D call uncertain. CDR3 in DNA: TGCGCCAGCAGCCTCCTCAGCTCCTACGAGCAGTACTTC. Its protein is CASSLLSSYEQYF. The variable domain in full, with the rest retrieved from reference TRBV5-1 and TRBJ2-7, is KAGVTQTPRYLIKTRGQQVTLSCSPISGHRSVSWYQQTPGQGLQFLFEYFSETQRNKGNFPGRFSGRQFSNSRSEMNVSTLELGDSALYLCASSLLSSYEQYFGPGTRLTVT.